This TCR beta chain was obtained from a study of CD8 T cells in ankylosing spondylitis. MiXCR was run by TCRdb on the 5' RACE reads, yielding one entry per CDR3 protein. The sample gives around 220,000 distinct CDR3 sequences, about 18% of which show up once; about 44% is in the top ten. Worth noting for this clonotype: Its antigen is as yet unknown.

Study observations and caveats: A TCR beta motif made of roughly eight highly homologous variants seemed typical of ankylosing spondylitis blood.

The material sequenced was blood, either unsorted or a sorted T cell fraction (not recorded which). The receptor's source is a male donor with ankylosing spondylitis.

The CDR3 protein is CASSLVDIGETQYF. DNA for the CDR3: TGTGCCAGCAGTTTGGTGGACATCGGAGAGACCCAGTACTTC. The V and J genes are TRBV28 and TRBJ2-5; a possible D gene is TRBD1 (5 bases). The CDR3 contains 14 residues. Germline-derived CDR1 and CDR2 are MDHEN and SYDVKM. V dropped 3 bases and J dropped 4 bases, with 12 bases sitting between them.